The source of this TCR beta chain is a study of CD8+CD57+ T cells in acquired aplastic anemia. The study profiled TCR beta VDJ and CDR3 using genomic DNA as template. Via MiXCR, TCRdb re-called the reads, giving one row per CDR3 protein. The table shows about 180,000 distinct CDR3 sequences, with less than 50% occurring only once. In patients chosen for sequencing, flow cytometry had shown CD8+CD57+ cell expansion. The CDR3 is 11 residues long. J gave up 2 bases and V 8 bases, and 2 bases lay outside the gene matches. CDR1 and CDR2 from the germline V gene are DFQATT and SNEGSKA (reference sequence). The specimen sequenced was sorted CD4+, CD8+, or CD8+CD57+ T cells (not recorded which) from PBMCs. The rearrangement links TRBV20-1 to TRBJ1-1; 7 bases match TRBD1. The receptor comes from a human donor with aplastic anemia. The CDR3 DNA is TGCAGTTACAGGGGCAACACTGAAGCTTTCTTT. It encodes CSYRGNTEAFF.